These T cell receptor beta chains were read from a single sample in a study of T cells in Graves' hyperthyroidism and ophthalmopathy. TCRdb redid the calling of the multiplex PCR reads with MiXCR, one entry per CDR3 protein. The table includes 550,000 to 700,000 distinct CDR3 sequences, under 15% detected once. The sample comprised blood. The receptors were sampled from a middle-aged woman with Graves' ophthalmopathy. Both conserved end residues are part of each CDR3. The order of the fields is J gene, CDR3 length, D gene, V gene, clone size, CDR3 DNA, CDR3 protein. D genes are given only for firm matches. A clone size is listed for some rows: how often the clone was seen (once, few, many), or a class if it is expanded.

J: TRBJ2-7; length: 16; D: TRBD2; V: TRBV24-1; size: many; DNA: TGTGCCACCAGCCTACGACTAGCGGGACTCTCCTACGAGCAGTACTTC; CDR3: CATSLRLAGLSYEQYF
J: TRBJ1-2; length: 16; D: .; V: TRBV6-5; size: many; DNA: TGTGCCAGCAGTTACTTTAGGGGCCGAGCGTACTATGGCTACACCTTC; CDR3: CASSYFRGRAYYGYTF
J: TRBJ2-7; length: 17; D: TRBD2; V: TRBV5-1; size: few; DNA: TGCGCCAGCAGCCCCTTAGGACTAGCGGGAGGGTCCTACGAGCAGTACTTC; CDR3: CASSPLGLAGGSYEQYF
J: TRBJ1-2; length: 12; D: .; V: TRBV15; size: many; DNA: TGTGCCACCAGCAGAGTAGGGTCTGGCTACACCTTC; CDR3: CATSRVGSGYTF
J: TRBJ2-1; length: 8; D: .; V: TRBV2; size: many; DNA: TGTGCCAGGGGAGAGCAGTTCTTC; CDR3: CARGEQFF
J: TRBJ2-5; length: 18; D: TRBD1; V: TRBV11-2; size: .; DNA: TGTGCCAGCAGCCCAAGGGGACAGGAGGCCATCTCCCCAAGGACCCAGTACTTC; CDR3: CASSPRGQEAISPRTQYF
J: TRBJ1-2; length: 14; D: .; V: TRBV11-3; size: .; DNA: TGTGCCAGCAGCTACGGGGCAGCTAACTATGGCTACACCTTC; CDR3: CASSYGAANYGYTF
J: TRBJ2-7; length: 15; D: TRBD2; V: TRBV12-3/TRBV12-4; size: many; DNA: TGTGCCAGCACCTCCCAGCGGGGCGCCGTGGCCGAGCAGTACTTC; CDR3: CASTSQRGAVAEQYF
J: TRBJ2-7; length: 14; D: TRBD2; V: TRBV7-9; size: many; DNA: TGTGCCGGGGGGGGGACTAGCGGAGCCTACGAGCAGTACTTC; CDR3: CAGGGTSGAYEQYF
J: TRBJ2-2; length: 19; D: TRBD2; V: TRBV5-1; size: .; DNA: TGCGCCAGCAGCCAATATCCCCCGGGGGACTACTTGAACACCGGGGAGCTGTTTTTT; CDR3: CASSQYPPGDYLNTGELFF
J: TRBJ1-2; length: 13; D: TRBD1; V: TRBV29-1; size: many; DNA: TGCAGCGTTGACGCAGGGGGTGGTGATGGCTACACCTTC; CDR3: CSVDAGGGDGYTF
J: TRBJ1-1; length: 13; D: TRBD1; V: TRBV15; size: .; DNA: TGTGCCACCAGCTGGGACAGGTCGTCTGAAGCTTTCTTT; CDR3: CATSWDRSSEAFF
J: TRBJ2-3; length: 14; D: .; V: TRBV9; size: few; DNA: TGTGCCAGCAGCCCACGATACAGGGAAGATACGCAGTATTTT; CDR3: CASSPRYREDTQYF
J: TRBJ1-2; length: 13; D: TRBD1; V: TRBV10-3; size: many; DNA: TGTGCCATCAGTGGGACAGGGTTCGAGGGCTACACCTTC; CDR3: CAISGTGFEGYTF
J: TRBJ1-2; length: 13; D: .; V: TRBV28; size: few; DNA: TGTGCCAGCAGTTTCGGGGTTCGCGGCGGCTACACCTTC; CDR3: CASSFGVRGGYTF
J: TRBJ1-2; length: 13; D: .; V: TRBV6-1; size: many; DNA: TGTGCCAGCAGTCCAAGTACACCTTATGGCTACACCTTC; CDR3: CASSPSTPYGYTF
J: TRBJ1-5; length: 14; D: .; V: TRBV3-1; size: few; DNA: TGTGCCAGCAGCCAAGCTGGGACCGATCAGCCCCAGCATTTT; CDR3: CASSQAGTDQPQHF
J: TRBJ1-5; length: 16; D: .; V: TRBV20-1; size: few; DNA: TGCAGTGCTAGGCCGTCGGACACCCTTAGCAATCAGCCCCAGCATTTT; CDR3: CSARPSDTLSNQPQHF
J: TRBJ2-7; length: 13; D: .; V: TRBV20-1; size: many; DNA: TGCAGTGCGAGTGGTTTTGCCCCCTACGAGCAGTACTTC; CDR3: CSASGFAPYEQYF
J: TRBJ1-2; length: 12; D: .; V: TRBV19; size: few; DNA: TGTGCCAGTAGTACCTCATGGGGTGGCTACACCTTC; CDR3: CASSTSWGGYTF
J: TRBJ1-1; length: 12; D: .; V: TRBV2; size: many; DNA: TGTGCCAGCACGTGGAGCAGAACTGAAGCTTTCTTT; CDR3: CASTWSRTEAFF
J: TRBJ2-7; length: 11; D: TRBD1; V: TRBV10-3; size: many; DNA: TGTGCCATCGCCGGACAGGACGAGCAGTACTTC; CDR3: CAIAGQDEQYF
J: TRBJ2-5; length: 14; D: .; V: TRBV25-1; size: many; DNA: TGTGCCAGCTCAGCAACCCGGGGCGGAGAGACCCAGTACTTC; CDR3: CASSATRGGETQYF
J: TRBJ1-5; length: 13; D: .; V: TRBV7-2; size: many; DNA: TGTGCCAGCAGCTCGGTAAATGATCAGCCCCAGCATTTT; CDR3: CASSSVNDQPQHF
J: TRBJ2-5; length: 15; D: .; V: TRBV10-2; size: many; DNA: TGCGCCAGCAGTGACCTCTACAGGGTGGCCGAGACCCAGTACTTC; CDR3: CASSDLYRVAETQYF
J: TRBJ2-7; length: 15; D: TRBD2; V: TRBV6-2/TRBV6-3; size: .; DNA: TGTGCCACAAAAGGGGGTCGCGGACTAGCCTTCGAGCAGTACTTC; CDR3: CATKGGRGLAFEQYF
J: TRBJ1-1; length: 14; D: .; V: TRBV6-1; size: .; DNA: TGTGCCAGCACCTACCCGGGCATGAACACTGAAGCTTTCTTT; CDR3: CASTYPGMNTEAFF
J: TRBJ2-2; length: 17; D: TRBD2; V: TRBV11-2; size: few; DNA: TGTGCCAGCAGACCCGGACTAGCGGGAGGAGGTGCCGGGGAGCTGTTTTTT; CDR3: CASRPGLAGGGAGELFF
J: TRBJ1-1; length: 17; D: TRBD1; V: TRBV15; size: many; DNA: TGTGCCACCAGCAAGGACCCGGTGACAGGGGGGAACACTGAAGCTTTCTTT; CDR3: CATSKDPVTGGNTEAFF
J: TRBJ2-2; length: 14; D: .; V: TRBV15; size: .; DNA: TGTGCCACCAGCAGGAAAGTGAACACCGGGGAGCTGTTTTTT; CDR3: CATSRKVNTGELFF
J: TRBJ2-7; length: 13; D: .; V: TRBV2; size: many; DNA: TGTGCCAGCAAGGACGCTTCCTCCTACGAGCAGTACTTC; CDR3: CASKDASSYEQYF
J: TRBJ2-5; length: 15; D: .; V: TRBV11-2; size: .; DNA: TGTGCCAGCAGCTTGGAGGGGGCGCCCGGAGAGACCCAGTACTTC; CDR3: CASSLEGAPGETQYF